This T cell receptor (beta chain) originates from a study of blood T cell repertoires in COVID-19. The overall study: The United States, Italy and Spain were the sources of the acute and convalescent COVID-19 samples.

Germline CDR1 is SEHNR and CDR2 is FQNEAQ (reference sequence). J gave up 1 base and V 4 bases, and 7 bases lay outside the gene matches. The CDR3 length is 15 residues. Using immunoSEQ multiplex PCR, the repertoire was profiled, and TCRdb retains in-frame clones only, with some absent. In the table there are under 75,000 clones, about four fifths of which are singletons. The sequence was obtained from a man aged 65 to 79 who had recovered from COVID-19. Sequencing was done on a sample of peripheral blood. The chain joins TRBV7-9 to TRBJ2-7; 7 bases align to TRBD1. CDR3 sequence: CASSSPGQSSYEQYF. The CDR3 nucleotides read TGTGCCAGCAGCTCCCCGGGACAGAGTTCCTACGAGCAGTACTTC.